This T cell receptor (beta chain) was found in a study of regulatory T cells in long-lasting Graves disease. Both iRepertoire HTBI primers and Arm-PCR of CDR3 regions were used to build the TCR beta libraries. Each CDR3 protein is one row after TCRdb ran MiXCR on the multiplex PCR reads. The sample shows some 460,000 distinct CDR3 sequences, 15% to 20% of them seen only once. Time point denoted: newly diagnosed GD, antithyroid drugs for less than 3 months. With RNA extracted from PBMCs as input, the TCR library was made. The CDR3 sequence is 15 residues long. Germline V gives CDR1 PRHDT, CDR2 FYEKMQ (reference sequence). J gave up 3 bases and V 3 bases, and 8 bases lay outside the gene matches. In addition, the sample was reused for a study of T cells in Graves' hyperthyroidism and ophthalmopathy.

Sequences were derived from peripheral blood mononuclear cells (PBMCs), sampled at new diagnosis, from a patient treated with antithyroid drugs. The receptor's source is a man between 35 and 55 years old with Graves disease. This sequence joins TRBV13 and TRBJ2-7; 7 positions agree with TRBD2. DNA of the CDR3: TGTGCCAGCAGCTTGTTAGGCGGGAGTAACTACGAGCAGTACTTC. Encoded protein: CASSLLGGSNYEQYF.